This TCR beta chain came from a study of blood T cell repertoires in COVID-19. Across the study: Both acute and convalescent COVID-19 samples were obtained from the United States, Italy and Spain.

CDR1 is MDHEN and CDR2 is SYDVKM in the germline V gene. This CDR3 has 15 residues. Trimming removed 2 bases from V and 2 bases from J; junction bases left unmatched: 5. Here immunoSEQ multiplex PCR was the method, and the copy in TCRdb shows in-frame clones only, minus some. The sample has 200,000 to 250,000 clones; roughly 90% are singletons. The rearrangement uses TRBV28 and TRBJ2-7; 8 bases are shared with TRBD1. The sequence derives from a woman in her 30s who had been exposed to COVID-19. The sample comprised PBMCs or T cells enriched from blood (not recorded which). The CDR3 DNA sequence: TGTGCCAGCAGTTTACCCACGACAGGGGCCTACGAGCAGTACTTC. It codes for CASSLPTTGAYEQYF.